This TCR beta chain was recovered during a study of cytomegalovirus exposure and HLA in healthy donors. 13 Jbeta primers and 60 Vbeta primers were used for the PCR. The method was immunoSEQ multiplex PCR; TCRdb's version includes in-frame clones alone and lacks a portion of them. The sample contains 110,000 or so clones, 76% of which appear only once. Germline CDR1 reads LNHDA; CDR2 reads SQIVND (reference sequence). This CDR3 region has 15 residues. With 10 bases clipped from V and 6 bases from J, the junction kept 16 bases outside the gene matches. The material sequenced was PBMCs. The chain combines TRBV19 with TRBJ2-7; 9 nucleotides match TRBD1. The receptor's source is a man aged 50-60 years in good health and CMV-seropositive. CDR3 sequence reads: CATRSGTGIRSEQYF. Written as DNA, the CDR3 is TGTGCCACCCGGTCCGGGACAGGGATTAGGAGCGAGCAGTACTTC. Using reference TRBV19 and TRBJ2-7 for the parts outside the CDR3, the full variable domain is DGGITQSPKYLFRKEGQNVTLSCEQNLNHDAMYWYRQDPGQGLRLIYYSQIVNDFQKGDIAEGYSVSREKKESFPLTVTSAQKNPTAFYLCATRSGTGIRSEQYFGPGTRLTVT.